The 2 T cell receptor beta chains listed next were all sequenced from one sample in a study of post-analysis software for immune sequencing data. Whole-study findings and limits: Four to six TRBV segments were significantly more frequent in patients than in controls. TRBV5-6, TRBV5-1 and TRBV20-1 were among these segments.

Prepared libraries of TCR beta cDNA carried unique molecular identifiers. TCRdb itself ran the PCR reads through MiXCR, one entry per CDR3 protein. The table has roughly 620,000 distinct CDR3 sequences, around 47% seen once. For these TCRs, the target antigens are not known. Sequencing was carried out using blood. The receptors derive from a girl under 18 with multiple sclerosis.

Only a few counts were recorded for this clonotype. CDR3 nucleotides: TGCAGCGTTGATGACAGAGGCATTCAGTACTTC. Its protein is CSVDDRGIQYF. This chain connects TRBV29-1 to TRBJ2-4; D possibly corresponds to TRBD1 (5 bases). The CDR3 totals 11 residues. Germline values: CDR1 SQVTM, CDR2 ANQGSEA. Trimming took off 3 bases at V and 9 bases at J, with 9 bases between the two ends.

The genes are TRBV28 and TRBJ1-2; TRBD1 might be the D (5 bases). Trimming removed 3 bases at V and 4 bases at J, with 9 bases between. CDR1 MDHEN and CDR2 SYDVKM come from the germline V gene. This CDR3 has 13 residues. As DNA, the CDR3 is TGTGCCAGCAGTTTTCGGGGCGTCTATGGCTACACCTTC. Residues: CASSFRGVYGYTF.